The 31 T cell receptor beta chains given below trace back to one sample, sequenced in a study of blood T cell repertoires in COVID-19. Only in-frame clones appear in the TCRdb table, and some are missing; sequencing was by immunoSEQ multiplex PCR. Of 150,000 to 200,000 clones in the sample, approximately 92% were seen once. The sequencing sample was made of peripheral blood. Every receptor here comes from a woman aged 50 to 60 with acute or convalescent COVID-19.

V is TRBV5-1 and J is TRBJ2-2; 8 nucleotides align to TRBD1. Germline V gene sequence: CDR1 SGHRS, CDR2 YFSETQ. The CDR3 consists of 16 residues. J was trimmed by 6 bases and V by 4 bases; bases with no gene match: 11. CDR3: CASSLGQGAGAGELFF. The CDR3 nucleotides are TGCGCCAGCAGCCTAGGACAGGGAGCAGGTGCCGGGGAGCTGTTTTTT. Full variable domain (outside the CDR3, taken from reference TRBV5-1 and TRBJ2-2): KAGVTQTPRYLIKTRGQQVTLSCSPISGHRSVSWYQQTPGQGLQFLFEYFSETQRNKGNFPGRFSGRQFSNSRSEMNVSTLELGDSALYLCASSLGQGAGAGELFFGEGSRLTVL.

CDR3: CASSPGDTYEQYF. The DNA for the CDR3 is TGTGCCAGCAGCCCCGGGGATACCTACGAGCAGTACTTC. J is TRBJ2-7 and V is TRBV3-1 (or the pseudogene TRBV3-2), with a tentative D call TRBD2 (5 bases). Germline CDR1 is LGHDT and CDR2 is YNNKEL (reference sequence). Trimming cost V 4 bases and J 2 bases, with 9 bases left between them. The CDR3 has 13 residues.

This clone came up a few times. V is TRBV2 and J is TRBJ2-7; D possibly corresponds to TRBD2 (6 bases). The CDR3 spans 16 residues. Germline V gene data show CDR1 as SNHLY and CDR2 as FYNNEI. Trimming cost V 3 bases and J 3 bases, with 18 bases left between them. DNA of the CDR3: TGTGCCAGCAGTGAGTTCTGGGCGGAGGGGCGCTACGAGCAGTACTTC. It specifies CASSEFWAEGRYEQYF. Combining the CDR3 with reference TRBV2 and TRBJ2-7 gives the whole variable domain EPEVTQTPSHQVTQMGQEVILRCVPISNHLYFYWYRQILGQKVEFLVSFYNNEISEKSEIFDDQFSVERPDGSNFTLKIRSTKLEDSAMYFCASSEFWAEGRYEQYFGPGTRLTVT.

In regard to this clone: The junction differs from germline at one of its ends, possibly a read error. This chain joins TRBV12-3 or TRBV12-4 and TRBJ1-1, with TRBD1 matching over 10 bases. The CDR3 runs to 12 residues. The CDR3 bases are TGTGCCAGCAGTGACCGGGACAGGGGTTGGGTCTTT. Amino acid sequence: CASSDRDRGWVF.

The V call is TRBV9, the J call TRBJ2-1; D is uncertain. Per germline, CDR1 SGDLS and CDR2 YYNGEE. The CDR3 is 15 amino acids. Between the trimmed V and J ends, which lost 9 bases and 0 bases, there was a span of 16 bases. CDR3 amino acids: CANEMAASSYNEQFF. In DNA, the CDR3 is TGTGCCAACGAGATGGCGGCAAGCTCCTACAATGAGCAGTTCTTC.

The V call is TRBV19, the J call TRBJ2-5, with 9 bases that match TRBD1. Trimming took 5 bases from V and 5 from J; bases not matched to a gene: 6. The germline V gene has CDR1 LNHDA and CDR2 SQIVND (reference sequence). The CDR3 has 14 amino acids. The CDR3 coding sequence is TGTGCCAGTAGTCAGGGGACAGGGTCCGAGACCCAGTACTTC. Protein product: CASSQGTGSETQYF.

The chain couples TRBV5-4 to TRBJ1-1; D is uncertain. Germline CDR1 and CDR2: SGHNT and YYREEE (reference sequence). The CDR3 has 13 residues. Between the trimmed V and J ends, which lost 3 bases and 4 bases, there was a span of 10 bases. This CDR3 reads CASSSPGSTEAFF. In nucleotides, the CDR3 is TGTGCCAGCAGCTCACCGGGGAGCACTGAAGCTTTCTTT. Using reference TRBV5-4 and TRBJ1-1 for the parts outside the CDR3, the full variable domain is ETGVTQSPTHLIKTRGQQVTLRCSSQSGHNTVSWYQQALGQGPQFIFQYYREEENGRGNFPPRFSGLQFPNYSSELNVNALELDDSALYLCASSSPGSTEAFFGQGTRLTVV.

The rearrangement joins TRBV2 to TRBJ2-5, with a possible D match to TRBD1 (6 bases). Germline V gives CDR1 SNHLY, CDR2 FYNNEI. This CDR3 is built from 13 residues. Between the trimmed V and J ends, which lost 6 bases and 4 bases, there was a span of 12 bases. The CDR3 loop is CASSQGTGETQYF. The CDR3 DNA reads as TGTGCCAGCAGCCAGGGGACGGGAGAGACCCAGTACTTC. Supplemented by reference TRBV2 and TRBJ2-5, the full variable domain reads EPEVTQTPSHQVTQMGQEVILRCVPISNHLYFYWYRQILGQKVEFLVSFYNNEISEKSEIFDDQFSVERPDGSNFTLKIRSTKLEDSAMYFCASSQGTGETQYFGPGTRLLVL.

The chain links TRBV11-2 to TRBJ2-7; 12 bases are a match to TRBD2. CDR1 SGHAT and CDR2 FQNNGV come from the germline V gene. This CDR3 contains 14 residues. V lost 4 bases to trimming and J lost 7 bases; unmatched junction nucleotides: 5. CDR3 loop: CASSSLAGGPEQYF. In DNA, the CDR3 is TGTGCCAGCAGCTCTCTAGCGGGAGGGCCTGAGCAGTACTTC.

This sequence joins TRBV4-2 and TRBJ1-6; no definite D call. The CDR3 totals 16 residues. Germline V gene lookup returns CDR1 LGHNA and CDR2 YNFKEQ. Trimming shortened V by 0 bases and J by 5 bases, and 11 bases separated the two germline ends. CDR3 DNA: TGTGCCAGCAGCCAAGATTTATCCAGGAATAATTCACCCCTCCACTTT. It yields the protein CASSQDLSRNNSPLHF.

The V and J genes are TRBV9 and TRBJ2-7; TRBD2 is a possible D gene (7 bases). CDR1 is SGDLS, CDR2 YYNGEE, per germline. Trimming shortened V by 4 bases and J by 3 bases, and 14 bases separated the two germline ends. The CDR3 has 14 residues. The CDR3 loop reads CASSKQGGIYEQYF. DNA of the CDR3: TGTGCCAGCAGCAAACAGGGAGGGATCTACGAGCAGTACTTC. The full variable domain, with the rest looked up from reference TRBV9 and TRBJ2-7, is DSGVTQTPKHLITATGQRVTLRCSPRSGDLSVYWYQQSLDQGLQFLIQYYNGEERAKGNILERFSAQQFPDLHSELNLSSLELGDSALYFCASSKQGGIYEQYFGPGTRLTVT.

The chain has TRBV10-3 and TRBJ1-2; no reliable D call. Trimming shortened V by 3 bases and J by 8 bases, and 16 bases separated the two germline ends. The CDR3 is 14 residues long. The germline CDR1 and CDR2 sequences are ENHRY and SYGVKD. In DNA, the CDR3 is TGTGCCATCAGTGACTCCGACAAGCCGTCGGGCTACACCTTC. Translation: CAISDSDKPSGYTF.

J is TRBJ1-6 and V is TRBV4-1; D is uncertain. Trimming took 0 bases from V and 5 from J, leaving 2 bases between them. CDR1 is MGHRA, CDR2 YSYEKL, per germline. The CDR3 consists of 13 residues. As DNA, the CDR3 is TGCGCCAGCAGCCAAGATAATAATTCACCCCTCCACTTT. It codes for CASSQDNNSPLHF.

The V gene is TRBV10-1, the J gene TRBJ2-5, with 10 bases matching TRBD1. Per germline, CDR1 WNHNN and CDR2 SYGVQD (reference sequence). J lost 4 bases, V lost 5 bases, and 4 bases had no gene match. This CDR3 comprises 14 residues. This chain's CDR3 is CASSIDRGRETQYF. CDR3 DNA sequence: TGCGCCAGCAGTATAGACAGGGGGCGAGAGACCCAGTACTTC.

This clone was seen once. This rearrangement joins TRBV24-1 to TRBJ1-5; D not resolved. The CDR3 consists of 12 residues. The germline V gene has CDR1 KGHDR and CDR2 SFDVKD. V lost 8 bases and J 5 bases, leaving 9 bases between the germline ends. The CDR3 reads CATIRGDQPQHF. DNA of the CDR3: TGTGCCACCATACGGGGAGATCAGCCCCAGCATTTT.

This chain joins TRBV5-5 and TRBJ2-1, with D unclear. CDR1 SGHKS and CDR2 YYEKEE come from the germline V gene (reference sequence). The CDR3 is 13 amino acids. Trimming left V 0 bases short and J 12 bases short, with 13 bases between. CDR3 in DNA: TGTGCCAGCAGCTTGGACGCACGCGAGAGGCAGTTCTTC. Translating it yields CASSLDARERQFF. Filled out from reference TRBV5-5 and TRBJ2-1, the complete variable domain reads DAGVTQSPTHLIKTRGQQVTLRCSPISGHKSVSWYQQVLGQGPQFIFQYYEKEERGRGNFPDRFSARQFPNYSSELNVNALLLGDSALYLCASSLDARERQFFGPGTRLTVL.

This chain joins TRBV19 and TRBJ1-5; the D gene is possibly TRBD1 (6 bases). The CDR3 length is 16 residues. Trimming stripped 0 bases from V and 6 bases from J, with 15 bases between. Per germline, CDR1 LNHDA and CDR2 SQIVND (reference sequence). CDR3 loop: CASSIDGAGEGQPQHF. The CDR3 DNA follows: TGTGCCAGTAGTATAGATGGCGCAGGGGAGGGTCAGCCCCAGCATTTT.

This clone appeared a single time. The CDR3 region is CASSMGQNYNSPLHF. Written as DNA, the CDR3 is TGTGCCAGTAGTATGGGGCAGAATTATAATTCACCCCTCCACTTT. The chain has TRBV19 and TRBJ1-6; D may be TRBD1 (5 bases). The germline V gene has CDR1 LNHDA and CDR2 SQIVND (reference sequence). CDR3 length: 15 amino acids. V lost 3 bases to trimming and J lost 4 bases, with 10 bases between them.

This clone was counted only a few times. The chain couples TRBV19 to TRBJ2-1, with TRBD2 identical over 9 bases. CDR3 length equals 16 residues. Germline values: CDR1 LNHDA, CDR2 SQIVND (reference sequence). V trimming: 9 bases; J trimming: 7 bases; junction bases outside the gene matches: 16. Here the CDR3 DNA reads TGTGCCAGCGGAAGGAGTTTAGCGGGAGATTGGAATGAGCAGTTCTTC. Translation gives CASGRSLAGDWNEQFF. Supplemented by reference TRBV19 and TRBJ2-1, the full variable domain reads DGGITQSPKYLFRKEGQNVTLSCEQNLNHDAMYWYRQDPGQGLRLIYYSQIVNDFQKGDIAEGYSVSREKKESFPLTVTSAQKNPTAFYLCASGRSLAGDWNEQFFGPGTRLTVL.

The rearrangement links TRBV4-3 to TRBJ1-1, with 9 bases that match TRBD1. The CDR3 loop spans 15 amino acids. The V gene's germline CDR1 is LGHNA and CDR2 YSLEER. With 1 base clipped from V and 1 base from J, the junction kept 1 base outside the gene matches. The CDR3 nucleotides read TGCGCCAGCAGCCAAGGGGACAGGGCGAACACTGAAGCTTTCTTT. Protein: CASSQGDRANTEAFF.

The chain is built from TRBV3-1 (or the pseudogene TRBV3-2) and TRBJ2-2, with 8 bases lining up with TRBD1. V lost 0 bases to trimming and J lost 4 bases; unmatched junction nucleotides: 4. Germline CDR1 is LGHDT and CDR2 is YNNKEL (reference sequence). CDR3 length: 16 amino acids. CDR3 nucleotide sequence: TGTGCCAGCAGCCAAGATCTCGGACAGGGCACCGGGGAGCTGTTTTTT. Protein: CASSQDLGQGTGELFF.

The chain is built from TRBV11-3 and TRBJ1-6; the D gene is possibly TRBD1 (6 bases). Germline loops: CDR1 SGHNT, CDR2 YENEEA. The CDR3 is 13 amino acids. V lost 4 bases and J lost 13, with 14 bases in between. Here the CDR3 reads CASSSGQMTPLHF. The CDR3 nucleotides read TGTGCCAGCAGCTCCGGACAGATGACGCCCCTCCACTTT.

The chain couples TRBV29-1 to TRBJ2-1; no firm D call. V was trimmed by 5 bases and J by 12 bases, leaving 20 bases between them. CDR1 and CDR2 (germline): SQVTM, ANQGSEA. The CDR3 contains 13 residues. This CDR3 reads CSVRQVPLHPQFF. The CDR3 region has the DNA TGCAGCGTTAGGCAGGTTCCTCTACATCCGCAGTTCTTC.

This chain connects TRBV4-3 to TRBJ1-6; TRBD1 is a possible D gene (5 bases). In germline, CDR1 is LGHNA, CDR2 YSLEER. Trimming shortened V by 0 bases and J by 8 bases, and 11 bases separated the two germline ends. The length of the CDR3 is 15 residues. The CDR3 region has the DNA TGCGCCAGCAGCCAAGACCGGGGGGTTGATTCACCCCTCCACTTT. It yields the protein CASSQDRGVDSPLHF.

The chain uses TRBV28 and TRBJ2-2, with D hard to call. The CDR3 loop spans 17 amino acids. Germline CDR1 is MDHEN and CDR2 is SYDVKM. V lost 3 bases and J lost 3, with 17 bases in between. CDR3 protein: CASSLSFGPSDTGELFF. The CDR3 DNA reads as TGTGCCAGCAGTTTGTCTTTTGGTCCTTCGGACACCGGGGAGCTGTTTTTT.

The V gene is TRBV9, the J gene TRBJ2-5; 9 bases are a match to TRBD1. With V trimmed by 0 bases and J by 4 bases, 13 bases remained unmatched. This CDR3 is built from 18 residues. Looked up from germline, CDR1 is SGDLS and CDR2 is YYNGEE. The CDR3 nucleotides are TGTGCCAGCAGCGTAGTTGAGTGTTACAGGGGGCATAGAGAGACCCAGTACTTC. This encodes CASSVVECYRGHRETQYF.

This chain connects TRBV10-2 to TRBJ1-5; D gene uncertain. V lost 8 bases, J lost 7 bases, and 12 bases lay in between. CDR3 length: 12 amino acids. Per the germline V gene, CDR1 is WSHSY and CDR2 is SAAADI. CDR3: CASGLPGQPQHF. The CDR3 DNA reads TGCGCCAGCGGACTTCCTGGACAGCCCCAGCATTTT.

The J gene is TRBJ2-3, the V gene TRBV7-6, with 9 bases matching TRBD2. V lost 1 base and J lost 4; bases outside the gene matches: 3. Germline lookup yields CDR1 SGHVS and CDR2 FNYEAQ. The CDR3 contains 15 residues. CDR3 sequence: CASSLGGGRADTQYF. CDR3 DNA sequence: TGTGCCAGCAGCTTAGGGGGCGGGAGGGCAGATACGCAGTATTTT. The variable domain in full, completed from reference TRBV7-6 and TRBJ2-3, reads GAGVSQSPRYKVTKRGQDVALRCDPISGHVSLYWYRQALGQGPEFLTYFNYEAQQDKSGLPNDRFSAERPEGSISTLTIQRTEQRDSAMYRCASSLGGGRADTQYFGPGTRLTVL.

The V gene is TRBV7-2, the J gene TRBJ2-1, with no clear D. CDR3 length equals 13 residues. V lost 1 base, J lost 4 bases, and 5 bases lay in between. Germline assignment: CDR1 SGHTA and CDR2 FQGNSA. This CDR3 reads CASSLDGYNEQFF. The CDR3 bases are TGTGCCAGCAGCTTAGACGGTTACAATGAGCAGTTCTTC.

The chain is built from TRBV30 and TRBJ2-7; a possible D gene is TRBD2 (5 bases). The length of the CDR3 is 12 residues. The germline CDR1 and CDR2 sequences are GTSNPN and SVGIG (reference sequence). V shed 3 bases and J shed 3 bases, with 9 bases lying between them. The CDR3 DNA sequence: TGTGCCTGGAGAGGCGGGTTCTACGAGCAGTACTTC. Translated: CAWRGGFYEQYF.

Only one count was recorded for this clone. The junction shows a germline mismatch at one end, possibly a read error. This rearrangement joins TRBV30 to TRBJ1-1; D remains unclear. The length of the CDR3 is 17 residues. The germline gives CDR1 GTSNPN, CDR2 SVGIG (reference sequence). Here the CDR3 reads CAGRPKRVGNLNTEAFF. The CDR3 DNA reads as TGTGCCGGGAGGCCCAAGAGGGTCGGGAACTTGAACACTGAAGCTTTCTTT.